Below are 10 T cell receptor beta chains sequenced from a single sample in a study of T cell repertoires in cytomegalovirus infection. TCRdb recomputed calls from the reads with MiXCR, one row per CDR3 protein. The sample records 200,000 to 250,000 distinct CDR3 sequences, 38% being singletons. No antigen has been assigned to these receptors. This specimen consisted of CD8+ T cells from cultured PBMCs, obtained from culture after CMV antigen stimulation. All receptors derive from a human donor in good health (CMV status not recorded). Some clones in this sample may be carry-over from other donors' samples.

This clonotype was seen many times. V and J are TRBV7-8 and TRBJ1-5; weak D call: TRBD1 (5 bases). Germline-derived CDR1 and CDR2 are SGHVS and FQNEAQ. The CDR3 totals 15 residues. V shed 2 bases and J shed 2 bases, with 10 bases lying between them. The CDR3 here is CASSLLTEGNQPQHF. The CDR3 region has the DNA TGTGCCAGCAGCTTACTGACAGAGGGCAATCAGCCCCAGCATTTT. The variable domain in full, completed from reference TRBV7-8 and TRBJ1-5, reads GAGVSQSPRYKVAKRGQDVALRCDPISGHVSLFWYQQALGQGPEFLTYFQNEAQLDKSGLPSDRFFAERPEGSVSTLKIQRTQQEDSAVYLCASSLLTEGNQPQHFGDGTRLSIL.

This sequence joins TRBV5-6 and TRBJ2-7; 8 bases align to TRBD1. The V and J ends lost 4 bases and 2 bases, in that order; junction bases with no gene match: 8. The germline V gene encodes CDR1 SGHDT and CDR2 YYEEEE. The CDR3 consists of 15 residues. The CDR3 is CASSPQGDPPYEQYF. DNA of the CDR3: TGTGCCAGCAGCCCACAGGGGGACCCGCCCTACGAGCAGTACTTC. The full variable domain, rest sourced from reference TRBV5-6 and TRBJ2-7, is DAGVTQSPTHLIKTRGQQVTLRCSPKSGHDTVSWYQQALGQGPQFIFQYYEEEERQRGNFPDRFSGHQFPNYSSELNVNALLLGDSALYLCASSPQGDPPYEQYFGPGTRLTVT.

This clonotype came up a few times. V gene TRBV24-1 combines with J gene TRBJ2-3, with D possibly being TRBD2 (5 bases). CDR3 length: 16 amino acids. Germline loops: CDR1 KGHDR, CDR2 SFDVKD. V was clipped by 1 base and J by 0 bases, with 10 bases between them. The DNA for the CDR3 is TGTGCCACCAGTGATTTTGACTACTCCAGCACAGATACGCAGTATTTT. Translation: CATSDFDYSSTDTQYF.

This clonotype was seen a handful of times. V and J are TRBV7-6 and TRBJ1-5, with TRBD1 matching 11 bases. Germline assignment: CDR1 SGHVS and CDR2 FNYEAQ. The CDR3 has 15 residues. Trimming cost V 5 bases and J 7 bases; bases outside gene matches: 7. DNA of the CDR3: TGTGCCAGCAGCCGCTCCGGGACAGGGGGGCAGCCCCAGCATTTT. It is translated as CASSRSGTGGQPQHF.

This chain joins TRBV7-6 and TRBJ2-7; D is ambiguous. This CDR3 comprises 15 residues. Looked up from germline, CDR1 is SGHVS and CDR2 is FNYEAQ. V was pared by 5 bases and J by 4 bases, with 18 bases between. CDR3 in DNA: TGTGCCAGCAGCCCCCCGGGCGACGAGTCGTACGAGCAGTACTTC. This sequence encodes CASSPPGDESYEQYF. The variable domain in full, completed from reference TRBV7-6 and TRBJ2-7, reads GAGVSQSPRYKVTKRGQDVALRCDPISGHVSLYWYRQALGQGPEFLTYFNYEAQQDKSGLPNDRFSAERPEGSISTLTIQRTEQRDSAMYRCASSPPGDESYEQYFGPGTRLTVT.

This chain connects TRBV9 to TRBJ2-1; D remains unclear. Germline V gene data show CDR1 as SGDLS and CDR2 as YYNGEE. The CDR3 loop spans 11 amino acids. Trimming cost V 4 bases and J 10 bases, with 9 bases left between them. The CDR3 spells CASSSGREQFF. The CDR3 nucleotides read TGTGCCAGCAGCTCGGGCAGAGAGCAGTTCTTC.

The rearrangement joins TRBV11-3 to TRBJ2-2, with unresolved D. The germline V and J ends were trimmed by 2 bases and 2 bases, with 9 bases remaining between them. Germline CDR1 and CDR2: SGHNT and YENEEA. The CDR3 sequence is 15 residues long. CDR3: CASSLRTDNTGELFF. CDR3 DNA sequence: TGTGCCAGCAGCTTAAGGACCGATAACACCGGGGAGCTGTTTTTT.

CDR3 region: CASSSLLGTHEQYF. The DNA for the CDR3 is TGTGCCAGCAGCTCCCTATTGGGGACCCACGAGCAGTACTTC. V usage is TRBV7-6 and J usage is TRBJ2-7; D could derive from TRBD1 or TRBD2 (5 bases each). The CDR3 is 14 amino acids. The V end was cut by 4 bases, the J end by 5 bases, with 15 bases between. CDR1 SGHVS and CDR2 FNYEAQ come from the germline V gene.

The V call is TRBV10-3, the J call TRBJ2-5, with 9 bases aligning to TRBD1. Germline V lookup: CDR1 ENHRY, CDR2 SYGVKD. This CDR3 region has 15 residues. V lost 2 bases and J lost 4; bases outside the gene matches: 5. The CDR3 sequence is CAISEGGTGRETQYF. The DNA of the CDR3 is TGTGCCATCAGTGAGGGGGGGACAGGGAGAGAGACCCAGTACTTC.

This clonotype occurred once. Its ends do not fully match the called genes, so a read error is possible. The chain recombines TRBV7-1 with TRBJ2-2; perhaps D is TRBD1 or TRBD2 (5 bases each). TRBV7-1 falls under the ORF class, with uncertain function. The CDR3 sequence is 12 residues long. In nucleotides, the CDR3 is TGTGCCAGCGACCTGGGGACCGCGGAGCTGTTTTTT. This encodes CASDLGTAELFF.